The clone carrying this TCR beta chain turned up a few times. What it recognizes is unknown. The sample contains more than one DNA sequence encoding this CDR3. This specimen belongs to a study of beta chain features in type 1 diabetes. Study at large: Healthy donors, compared against patients, showed similar age, gender and cell yields. Whole-study findings and limits: For type 1 diabetes patients, VDJ junctions showed fewer insertions and more deletions. The study found moderately but significantly shorter TCRB CDR3s in all four CD4+ subsets of Type 1 diabetes patients. Cells that show high TCR expression could be over-represented by cDNA sequencing.

What was sequenced were expressed TCRB transcripts, since all of the isolated RNA had been reverse transcribed. The assay was immunoSEQ multiplex PCR, and TCRdb's table has in-frame clones only and misses some. The top ten clones hold less than 0.02% of a sample with under 400,000 clones, 10% to 15% of them seen once. In germline, CDR1 is SGHTA, CDR2 FQGTGA. The CDR3 covers 12 residues. Trimming pared 5 bases from V and 2 bases from J, leaving 3 bases between. This TCR came from a man between 18 and 29 years old in good health. Sequenced material: naive CD4+ T cells from blood. The V gene is TRBV7-3, the J gene TRBJ2-2; D remains ambiguous. As DNA, the CDR3 is TGTGCCAGCAGCCCTAACACCGGGGAGCTGTTTTTT. Encoded protein: CASSPNTGELFF.